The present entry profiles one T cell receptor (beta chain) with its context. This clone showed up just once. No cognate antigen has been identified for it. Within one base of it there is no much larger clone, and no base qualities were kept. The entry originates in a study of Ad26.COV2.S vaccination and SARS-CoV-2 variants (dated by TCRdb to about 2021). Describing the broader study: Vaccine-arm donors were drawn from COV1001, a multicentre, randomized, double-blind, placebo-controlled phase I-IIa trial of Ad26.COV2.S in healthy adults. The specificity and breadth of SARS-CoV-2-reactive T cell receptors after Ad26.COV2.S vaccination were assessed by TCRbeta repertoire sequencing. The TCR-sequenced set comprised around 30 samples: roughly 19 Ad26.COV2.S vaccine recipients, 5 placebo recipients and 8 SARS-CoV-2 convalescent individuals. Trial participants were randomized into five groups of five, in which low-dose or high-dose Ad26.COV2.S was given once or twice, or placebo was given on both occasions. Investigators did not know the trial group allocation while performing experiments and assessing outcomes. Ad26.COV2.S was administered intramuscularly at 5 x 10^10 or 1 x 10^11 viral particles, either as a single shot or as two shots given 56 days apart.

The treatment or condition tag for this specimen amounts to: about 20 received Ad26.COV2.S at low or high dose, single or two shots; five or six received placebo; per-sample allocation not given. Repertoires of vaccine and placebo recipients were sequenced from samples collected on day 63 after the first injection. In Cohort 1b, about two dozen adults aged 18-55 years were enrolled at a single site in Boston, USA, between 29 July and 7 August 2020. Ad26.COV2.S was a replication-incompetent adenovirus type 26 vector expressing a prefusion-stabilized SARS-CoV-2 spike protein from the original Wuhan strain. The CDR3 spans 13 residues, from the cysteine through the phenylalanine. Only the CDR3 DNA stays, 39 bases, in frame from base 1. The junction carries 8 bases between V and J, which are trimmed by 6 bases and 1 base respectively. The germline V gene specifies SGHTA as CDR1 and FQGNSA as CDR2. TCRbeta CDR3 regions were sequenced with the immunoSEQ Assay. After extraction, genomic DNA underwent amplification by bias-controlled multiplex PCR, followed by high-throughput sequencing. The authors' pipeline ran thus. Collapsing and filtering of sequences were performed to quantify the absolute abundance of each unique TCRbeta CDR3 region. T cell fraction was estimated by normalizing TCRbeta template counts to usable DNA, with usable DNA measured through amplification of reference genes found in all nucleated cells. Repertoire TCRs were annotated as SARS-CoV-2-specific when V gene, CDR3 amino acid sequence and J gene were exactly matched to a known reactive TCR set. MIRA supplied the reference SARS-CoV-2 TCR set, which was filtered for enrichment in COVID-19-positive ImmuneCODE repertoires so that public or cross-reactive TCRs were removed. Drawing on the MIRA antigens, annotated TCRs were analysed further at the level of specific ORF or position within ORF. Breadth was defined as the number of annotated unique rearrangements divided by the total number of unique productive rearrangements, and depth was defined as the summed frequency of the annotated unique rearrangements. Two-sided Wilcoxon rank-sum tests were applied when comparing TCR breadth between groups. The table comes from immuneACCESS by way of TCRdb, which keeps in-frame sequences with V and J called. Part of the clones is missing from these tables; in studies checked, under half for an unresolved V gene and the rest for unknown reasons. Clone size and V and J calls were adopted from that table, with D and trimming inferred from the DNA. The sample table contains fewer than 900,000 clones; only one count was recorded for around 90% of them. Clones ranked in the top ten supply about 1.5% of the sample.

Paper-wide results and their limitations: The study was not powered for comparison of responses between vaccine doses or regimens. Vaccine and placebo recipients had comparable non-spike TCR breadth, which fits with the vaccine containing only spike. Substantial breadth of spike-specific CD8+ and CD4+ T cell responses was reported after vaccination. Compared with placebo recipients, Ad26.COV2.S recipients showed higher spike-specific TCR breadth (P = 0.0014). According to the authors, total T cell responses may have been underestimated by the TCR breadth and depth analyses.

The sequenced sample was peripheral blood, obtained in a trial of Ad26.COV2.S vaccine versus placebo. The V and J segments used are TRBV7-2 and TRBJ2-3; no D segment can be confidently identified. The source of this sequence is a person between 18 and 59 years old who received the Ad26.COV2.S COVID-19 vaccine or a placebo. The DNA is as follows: TGTGCCAGCAGGGCCTTAGGCACAGATACGCAGTATTTT. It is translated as CASRALGTDTQYF. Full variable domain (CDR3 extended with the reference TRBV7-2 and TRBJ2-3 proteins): GAGVSQSPSNKVTEKGKDVELRCDPISGHTALYWYRQSLGQGLEFLIYFQGNSAPDKSGLPSDRFSAERTGGSVSTLTIQRTQQEDSAVYLCASRALGTDTQYFGPGTRLTVL.